This TCR beta chain was documented in a study of T-cell memory formation after mild COVID-19. This clonotype turned up a few times. The antigen is unknown. CDR1 and CDR2 (germline): KGHDR, SFDVKD. Trimming cost V 3 bases and J 8 bases, with 10 bases left between them. The CDR3 runs 13 residues. Study-wide results and limits: Clonal second-wave expansions that peaked on day 37 had unconfirmed SARS-CoV-2 specificity. Shrinking CD4+ clones resided mostly in CM and EM, and CD8+ ones in EMRA. Contracting clones, day 15 to 85, had balanced CD4/CD8, and later expanders favored CD4+. Pre-infection memory showed some responding clones, and this suggested that cross-reactive memory joined.

Via MiXCR, TCRdb re-called the 5' RACE reads, giving one row per CDR3 protein. The sample contains 450,000 to 650,000 distinct CDR3 sequences, about 20% of which appear only once. The chain uses TRBV24-1 and TRBJ2-1; D is unresolved. The sample consisted of PBMCs or a T cell subset sorted from them (not recorded which). This receptor was taken from an adult woman who had mild COVID-19 (a few samples of this study predate the infection). Cell type and time point are not known. This CDR3 reads CATSDPNFDEQFF. As DNA, the CDR3 is TGTGCCACCAGTGATCCGAATTTCGATGAGCAGTTCTTC.